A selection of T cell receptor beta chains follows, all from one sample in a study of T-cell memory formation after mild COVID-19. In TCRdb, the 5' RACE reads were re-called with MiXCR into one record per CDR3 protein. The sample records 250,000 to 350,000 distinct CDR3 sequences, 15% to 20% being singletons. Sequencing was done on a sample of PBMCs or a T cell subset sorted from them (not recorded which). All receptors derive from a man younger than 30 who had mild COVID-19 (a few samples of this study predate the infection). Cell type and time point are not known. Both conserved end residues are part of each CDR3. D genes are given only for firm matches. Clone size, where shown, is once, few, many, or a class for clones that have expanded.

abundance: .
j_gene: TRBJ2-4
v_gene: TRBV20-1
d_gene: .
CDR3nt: TGCAGCTCAATCCCCGGGCAGGGCGTTACCAAAAACATTCAGTACTTC
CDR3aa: CSSIPGQGVTKNIQYF

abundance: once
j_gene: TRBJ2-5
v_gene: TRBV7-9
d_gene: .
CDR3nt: TGTGCCAGCTTTGGTGGGTTCGGGATGGAGACCCAGTACTTC
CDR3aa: CASFGGFGMETQYF

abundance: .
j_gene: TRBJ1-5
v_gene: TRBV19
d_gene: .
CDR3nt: TGTGCCAGTAGTATTTTTCTGGGGCATAGCAATCAGCCCCAGCATTTT
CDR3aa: CASSIFLGHSNQPQHF

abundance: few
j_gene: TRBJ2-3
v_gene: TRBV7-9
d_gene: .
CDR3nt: TGTGCCAGCAGCGGATACGAGGGAGGATTCACAGATACGCAGTATTTT
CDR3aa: CASSGYEGGFTDTQYF

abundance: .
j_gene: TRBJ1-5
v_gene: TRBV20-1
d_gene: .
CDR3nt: TGCAGTGCTAGACCATTAGGCCGGAACTCGGGGATTAATCAGCCCCAGCATTTT
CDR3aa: CSARPLGRNSGINQPQHF

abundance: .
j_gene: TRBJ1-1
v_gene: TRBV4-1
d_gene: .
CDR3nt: TGCGCCAGCAGCGGAGTCACAGCGGGTAACACTGAAGCTTTCTTT
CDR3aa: CASSGVTAGNTEAFF

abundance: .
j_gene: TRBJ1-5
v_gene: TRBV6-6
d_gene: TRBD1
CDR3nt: TGTGCCAGCAGTTCCGGGACAGGAGCCGGCAATCAGCCCCAGCATTTT
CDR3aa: CASSSGTGAGNQPQHF

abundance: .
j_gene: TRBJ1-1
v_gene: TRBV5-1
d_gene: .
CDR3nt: TGCGCCAGCAGTCGCGGGACCCCGAACACTGAAGCTTTCTTT
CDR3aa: CASSRGTPNTEAFF

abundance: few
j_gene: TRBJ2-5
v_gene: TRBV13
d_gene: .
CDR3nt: TGTGCCAGCAGCTTATCCGGACCCCGCTCGCAAGAGACCCAGTACTTC
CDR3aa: CASSLSGPRSQETQYF

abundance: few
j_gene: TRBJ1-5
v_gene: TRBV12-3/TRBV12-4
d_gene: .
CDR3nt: TGTGCCAGCAGCAGACGCCGGCCAGGGTATAGCAATCAGCCCCAGCATTTT
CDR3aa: CASSRRRPGYSNQPQHF

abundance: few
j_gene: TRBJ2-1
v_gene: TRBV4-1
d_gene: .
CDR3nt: TGCGCCAGCAGCCAGGGGCTCGGGCCGGGCAATGAGCAGTTCTTC
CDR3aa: CASSQGLGPGNEQFF

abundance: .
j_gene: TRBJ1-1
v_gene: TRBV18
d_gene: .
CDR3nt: TGTGCCAGCTCCCTCCCAGAAGGGACTGAAGCTTTCTTT
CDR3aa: CASSLPEGTEAFF

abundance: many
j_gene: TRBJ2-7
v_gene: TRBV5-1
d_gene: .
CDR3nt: TGCGCCAGTACAAGAAGCAGGGGACACGAGCAGTACTTC
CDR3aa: CASTRSRGHEQYF

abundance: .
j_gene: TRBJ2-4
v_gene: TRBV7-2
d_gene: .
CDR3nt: TGTGCCAGCAGCTTAATTCCAGGGACGATCGGGCAAAACATTCAGTACTTC
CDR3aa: CASSLIPGTIGQNIQYF

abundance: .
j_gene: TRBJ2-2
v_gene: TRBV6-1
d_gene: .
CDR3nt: TGTGCCAGCAGCCCGGGACAAATTGGGACCGGGGAGCTGTTTTTT
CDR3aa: CASSPGQIGTGELFF

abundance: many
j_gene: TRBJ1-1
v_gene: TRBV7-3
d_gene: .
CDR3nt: TGTGCCAGCAGCAACTCTGGGTTAAGCCCCACTGAAGCTTTCTTT
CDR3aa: CASSNSGLSPTEAFF

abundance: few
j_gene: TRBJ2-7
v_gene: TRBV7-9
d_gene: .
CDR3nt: TGTGCCAGCAGCCCCAGTGGGCGCTACGAGCAGTACTTC
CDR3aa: CASSPSGRYEQYF

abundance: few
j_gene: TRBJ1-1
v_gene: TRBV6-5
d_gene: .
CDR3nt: TGTGCCAGCAGTTACGCGACAGTGAACACTGAAGCTTTCTTT
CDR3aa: CASSYATVNTEAFF

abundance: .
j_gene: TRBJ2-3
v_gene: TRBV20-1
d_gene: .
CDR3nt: TGCAGTGCCCCCCGTGGAGATACGCAGTATTTT
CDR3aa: CSAPRGDTQYF

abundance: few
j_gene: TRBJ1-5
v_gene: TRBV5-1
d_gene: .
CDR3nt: TGCGCCAGCAGCCCGTACTGGGGTCGGAGGCAGCCCCAGCATTTT
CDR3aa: CASSPYWGRRQPQHF

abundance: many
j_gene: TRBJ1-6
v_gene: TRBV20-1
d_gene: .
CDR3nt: TGCAGTGCTAGCCATAATTCACCCCTCCACTTT
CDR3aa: CSASHNSPLHF

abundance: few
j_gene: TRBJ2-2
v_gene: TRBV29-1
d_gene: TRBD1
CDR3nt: TGCAGCGTGAGGGCCGGGACAGCGAACACCGGGGAGCTGTTTTTT
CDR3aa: CSVRAGTANTGELFF

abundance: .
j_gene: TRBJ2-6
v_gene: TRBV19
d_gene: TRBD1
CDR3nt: TGTGCCAGTAGTCGTCAGGGGGCCGGTGGGGCCAACGTCCTGACTTTC
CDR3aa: CASSRQGAGGANVLTF

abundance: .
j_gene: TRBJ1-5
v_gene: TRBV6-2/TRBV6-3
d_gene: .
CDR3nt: TGTGCCGGTGGAAGGGGGGCGAGCAATCAGCCCCAGCATTTT
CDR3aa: CAGGRGASNQPQHF

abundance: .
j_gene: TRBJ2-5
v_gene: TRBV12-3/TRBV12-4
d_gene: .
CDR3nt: TGTGCCAGCAGTTTACGGCTTCGGGCGGCAGAGAACCAGTACTTC
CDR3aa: CASSLRLRAAENQYF

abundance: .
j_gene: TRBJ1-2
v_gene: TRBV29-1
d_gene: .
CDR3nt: TGCAGCGTACAGTTTCCCATTCATGGCTACACCTTC
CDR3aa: CSVQFPIHGYTF

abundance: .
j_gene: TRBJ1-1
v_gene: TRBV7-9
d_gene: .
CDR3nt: TGTGCCAGCAGCTTAGCCGGCAGGGCCACTGAAGCTTTCTTT
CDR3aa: CASSLAGRATEAFF

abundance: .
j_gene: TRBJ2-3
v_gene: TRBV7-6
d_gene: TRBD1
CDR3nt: TGTGCCAGCAGCACAGGTCCCAGGGGGCCTAGCACAGATACGCAGTATTTT
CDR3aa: CASSTGPRGPSTDTQYF

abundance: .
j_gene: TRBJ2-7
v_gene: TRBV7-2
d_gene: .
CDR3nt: TGTGCCAGCAGCTCGGACGGAGCTGTGCCCTCCTACGAGCAGTACTTC
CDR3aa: CASSSDGAVPSYEQYF

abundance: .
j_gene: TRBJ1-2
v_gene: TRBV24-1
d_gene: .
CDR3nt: TGTGCCACCAGTGGAGTAGGAAGCAACCATGGCTACACCTTC
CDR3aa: CATSGVGSNHGYTF

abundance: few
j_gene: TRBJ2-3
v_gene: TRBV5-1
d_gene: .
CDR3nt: TGCGCCAGCAGCCTATCCGGGACTCCGTCGGATACGCAGTATTTT
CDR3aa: CASSLSGTPSDTQYF

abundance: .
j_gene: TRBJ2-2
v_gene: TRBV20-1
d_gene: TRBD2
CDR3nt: TGCAGTGCTAGAGCCTCTCTAGCGGGGGGGCTTATCGGGGAGCTGTTTTTT
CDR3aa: CSARASLAGGLIGELFF

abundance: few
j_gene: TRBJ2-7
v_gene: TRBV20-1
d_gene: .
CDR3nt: TGCAGTGCTAGAGATCAGGAAAGGGCCGACGAGCAGTACTTC
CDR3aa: CSARDQERADEQYF

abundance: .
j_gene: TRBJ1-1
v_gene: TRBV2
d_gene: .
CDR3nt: TGTGCCAGCAGTGAAGCGGTATGGGGGCACTTTGAAGCTTTCTTT
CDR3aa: CASSEAVWGHFEAFF

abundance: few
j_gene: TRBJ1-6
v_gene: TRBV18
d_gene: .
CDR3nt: TGTGCCAGCTCTCTGGCAGGCTATAATTCACCCCTCCACTTT
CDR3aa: CASSLAGYNSPLHF

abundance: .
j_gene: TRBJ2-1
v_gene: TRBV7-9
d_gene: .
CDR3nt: TGTGCCAGCAGCCCCAAGACCTGGGATGAGCAGTTCTTC
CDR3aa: CASSPKTWDEQFF

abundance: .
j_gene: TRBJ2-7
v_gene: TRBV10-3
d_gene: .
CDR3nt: TGTGCCATCAGCAAGGGGACGGCCTCCTACGACAAGCAGTACTTC
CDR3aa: CAISKGTASYDKQYF

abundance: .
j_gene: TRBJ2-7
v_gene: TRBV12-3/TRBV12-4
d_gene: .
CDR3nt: TGTGCCAGCAGATTGTCGGGGGCGCGCTACGAGCAGTACTTC
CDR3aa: CASRLSGARYEQYF

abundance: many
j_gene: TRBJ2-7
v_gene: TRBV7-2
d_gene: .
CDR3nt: TGTGCCAGCAGCTCACGGACCCTAGACTACGAGCAGTACTTC
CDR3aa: CASSSRTLDYEQYF

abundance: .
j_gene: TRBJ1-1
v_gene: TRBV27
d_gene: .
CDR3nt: TGTGCCAGCAGTTTAGAGGGGGGGGTCACTGAAGCTTTCTTT
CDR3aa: CASSLEGGVTEAFF

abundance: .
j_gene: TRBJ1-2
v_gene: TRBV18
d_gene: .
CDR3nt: TGTGCCAGCTCACCCGGCAGAATCAATGGCTACACCTTC
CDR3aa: CASSPGRINGYTF

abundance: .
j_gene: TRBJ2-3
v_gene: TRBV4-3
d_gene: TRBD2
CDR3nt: TGCGCCAGCACGAGGGTGGCGGGGGTTAGAGATACGCAGTATTTT
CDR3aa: CASTRVAGVRDTQYF

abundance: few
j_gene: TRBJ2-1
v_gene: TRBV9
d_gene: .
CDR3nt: TGTGCCAGCAGCGTAGGTACGGCCAACAATGAGCAGTTCTTC
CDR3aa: CASSVGTANNEQFF

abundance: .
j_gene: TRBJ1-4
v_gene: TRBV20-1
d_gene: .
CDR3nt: TGCAGTGGGAATGAAAAACTGTTTTTT
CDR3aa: CSGNEKLFF

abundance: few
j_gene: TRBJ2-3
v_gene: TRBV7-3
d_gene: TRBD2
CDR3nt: TGTGCCAGCAGGCCTACTAGCGGGGGCACAGATACGCAGTATTTT
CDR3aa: CASRPTSGGTDTQYF

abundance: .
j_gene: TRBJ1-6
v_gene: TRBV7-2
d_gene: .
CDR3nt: TGTGCCAGCAGCTTAGCGAGTCAAGGGGCCGCCTATTCACCCCTCCACTTT
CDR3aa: CASSLASQGAAYSPLHF

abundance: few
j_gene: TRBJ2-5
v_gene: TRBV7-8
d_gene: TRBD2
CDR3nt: TGTGCCAGCAGCTGGGAGCCGGGACGCGGGGGGGAGACCCAGTACTTC
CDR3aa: CASSWEPGRGGETQYF

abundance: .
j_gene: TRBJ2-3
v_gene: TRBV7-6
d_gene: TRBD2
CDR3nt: TGTGCCAGCAGCTTATCACGGGGGGGCGGGACAGATACGCAGTATTTT
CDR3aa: CASSLSRGGGTDTQYF

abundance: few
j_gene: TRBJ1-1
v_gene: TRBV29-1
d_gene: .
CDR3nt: TGCAGCACAAACCAGGGAGGTGAAGCTTTCTTT
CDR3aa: CSTNQGGEAFF

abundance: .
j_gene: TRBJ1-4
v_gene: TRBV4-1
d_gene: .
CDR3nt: TGCGCCAGCAGCCAAGATTGGAGGGAAGAAAAACTGTTTTTT
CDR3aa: CASSQDWREEKLFF

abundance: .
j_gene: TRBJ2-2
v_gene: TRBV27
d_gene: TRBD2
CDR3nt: TGTGCCAGCAGTTTGCGGGGGGGCTGGACCGGGGAGCTGTTTTTT
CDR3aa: CASSLRGGWTGELFF

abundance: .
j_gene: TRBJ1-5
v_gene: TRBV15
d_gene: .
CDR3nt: TGTGCCACCAGCAGACAGTCCCCGCGGCAGCCCCAGCATTTT
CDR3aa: CATSRQSPRQPQHF